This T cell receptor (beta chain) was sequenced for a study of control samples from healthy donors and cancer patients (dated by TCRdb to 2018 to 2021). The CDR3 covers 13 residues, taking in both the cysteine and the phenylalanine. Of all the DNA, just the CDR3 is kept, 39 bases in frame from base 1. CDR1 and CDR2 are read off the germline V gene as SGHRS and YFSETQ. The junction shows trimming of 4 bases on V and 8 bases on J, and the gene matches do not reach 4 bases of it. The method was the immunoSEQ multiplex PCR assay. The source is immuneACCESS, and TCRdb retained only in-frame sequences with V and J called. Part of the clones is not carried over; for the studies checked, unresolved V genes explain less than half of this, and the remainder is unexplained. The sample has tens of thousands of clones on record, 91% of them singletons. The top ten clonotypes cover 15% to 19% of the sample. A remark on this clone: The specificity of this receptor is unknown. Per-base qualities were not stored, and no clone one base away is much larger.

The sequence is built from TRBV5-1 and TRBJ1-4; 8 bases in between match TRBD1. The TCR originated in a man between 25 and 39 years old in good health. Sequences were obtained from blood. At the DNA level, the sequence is TGCGCCAGCAGCATCGGACAGGGCGAAAAACTGTTTTTT. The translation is CASSIGQGEKLFF.